These 10 T cell receptor beta chains originate from one sample sequenced in a study of beta chain features in type 1 diabetes. Every isolated RNA sample was fully reverse transcribed, so sequencing captured expressed TCRB transcripts. This table comes from immunoSEQ multiplex PCR, and its TCRdb copy is limited to in-frame clones, with some not included. Here the sample spans some 410,000 clones, approximately 10% being singletons. Specimen: naive CD4+ T cells from blood. These receptors were obtained from a woman in her late teens or twenties in good health.

The chain combines TRBV29-1 with TRBJ1-3; D not resolved. V was pared by 6 bases and J by 4 bases, with 4 bases between. The CDR3 runs 10 residues. From germline, CDR1 is SQVTM and CDR2 ANQGSEA. DNA of the CDR3: TGCAGCGTGCTCGGAAACACCATATATTTT. It specifies CSVLGNTIYF.

The gene calls are TRBV5-1 and TRBJ1-1; D not resolved. Trimming left V 1 base short and J 0 bases short, with 10 bases between. CDR3 length equals 15 residues. Germline V lookup: CDR1 SGHRS, CDR2 YFSETQ. CDR3 coding DNA: TGCGCCAGCAGCTTGATTCCTGACTTGAACACTGAAGCTTTCTTT. Residues: CASSLIPDLNTEAFF.

In its sample, this clone was seen a few times. Here the CDR3 reads CASSLLSTTDTQYF. CDR3 DNA sequence: TGTGCCAGCAGTTTACTCTCTACCACAGATACGCAGTATTTT. The V call is TRBV27, the J call TRBJ2-3; unclear D gene. The length of the CDR3 is 14 residues. Germline-derived CDR1 and CDR2 are MNHEY and SMNVEV (reference sequence). With 2 bases removed from V and 2 bases from J, the gap between germline ends came to 8 bases.

The table lists this clone with a few counts. CDR3 DNA: TGTGCCAGCAGCTCATCAGGGGAGATGGAGCCCCAGCATTTT. Protein sequence: CASSSSGEMEPQHF. The V and J genes are TRBV7-9 and TRBJ1-5; TRBD1 is a possible D gene (6 bases). Germline loops: CDR1 SEHNR, CDR2 FQNEAQ (reference sequence). The CDR3 is made up of 14 amino acids. The V gene lost 4 bases and the J gene lost 8 bases, with 15 bases spanning the gap.

The V call is TRBV14, the J call TRBJ2-7, with D perhaps TRBD1 or TRBD2 (5 bases each). The ends were cut back, 6 bases at V and 3 bases at J, with 15 bases in the middle. The CDR3 consists of 14 residues. CDR1 and CDR2 from the germline V gene are SGHDN and FVKESK. The CDR3 loop is CASSPGPINYEQYF. CDR3 sequence (DNA): TGTGCCAGCAGTCCGGGACCGATAAACTACGAGCAGTACTTC.

J is TRBJ1-1 and V is TRBV7-2; D is unclear. Germline-derived CDR1 and CDR2 are SGHTA and FQGNSA. V lost 1 base and J 0 bases, leaving 9 bases between the germline ends. The CDR3 spans 15 residues. The CDR3 DNA reads as TGTGCCAGCAGCTTAGATGGGTCCCTGAACACTGAAGCTTTCTTT. Amino acid sequence: CASSLDGSLNTEAFF.

This clone has more than one count but fewer than ten. The V call is TRBV7-9, the J call TRBJ2-7; TRBD2 aligns across 7 bases. This CDR3 is 15 amino acids long. CDR1 SEHNR and CDR2 FQNEAQ come from the germline V gene (reference sequence). Trimming took 5 bases from V and 1 from J; bases not matched to a gene: 8. The DNA of the CDR3 is TGTGCCAGCAGCCTCGGGGCTAGCGGATCCTACGAGCAGTACGTC. It is translated as CASSLGASGSYEQYV.

The chain uses TRBV7-2 and TRBJ2-7; 15 bases fit TRBD2. J lost 6 bases, V lost 3 bases, and 3 bases had no gene match. CDR1 SGHTA and CDR2 FQGNSA come from the germline V gene. The CDR3 is made up of 15 amino acids. In DNA, the CDR3 is TGTGCCAGCAGCTTGGGACTAGCGGGAGGTAGCGAGCAGTACTTC. It encodes CASSLGLAGGSEQYF.

This clone turned up a few times. The CDR3, as DNA: TGCAGTGCGAGTAGGGAGTACGAGCAGTACTTC. It yields the protein CSASREYEQYF. The gene calls are TRBV20-1 and TRBJ2-7, with D possibly matching TRBD2 (5 bases). The germline gives CDR1 DFQATT, CDR2 SNEGSKA (reference sequence). V lost 6 bases and J lost 4, with 10 bases in between. CDR3 length equals 11 residues.

This chain links TRBV18 with TRBJ2-3; 11 bases are a match to TRBD2. Trimming at V came to 4 bases and at J to 0 bases, leaving 6 bases not matched to a gene. Germline loops: CDR1 KGHSH, CDR2 LQKENI. This CDR3 contains 17 residues. The CDR3 bases are TGTGCCAGCTCACGGGGACGACTAGCGGGAAGCACAGATACGCAGTATTTT. Translation: CASSRGRLAGSTDTQYF.